The following is a T cell receptor beta chain sequence with its context. What it recognizes is unknown. This specimen belongs to a study of shared clonotypes between healthy human individuals. The study ran the assay at deep level. Assay: immunoSEQ multiplex PCR; the TCRdb copy retains only in-frame clones and omits some. The sample contains 760,000 or so clones, around 96% of which appear only once. The naive CD8 population came from CD45RO-negative cells selected for CCR7, without terminally differentiated effector memory CD45RA+ cells. Each sample came from a Caucasian adult donor living in Nashville, Tennessee. Study-level results: Larger estimated richness was generally recorded for naive subsets relative to memory subsets.

Trimming stripped 3 bases from V and 6 bases from J, with 12 bases between. The CDR3 totals 14 residues. Germline loops: CDR1 MNHEY, CDR2 SMNVEV (reference sequence). The sequenced sample was naive CD8+ T cells sorted from blood. The TCR was taken from a man aged 30 to 39 in good health. This chain connects TRBV27 to TRBJ1-5; tentative D call: TRBD1 (5 bases). In DNA form, the CDR3 reads TGTGCCAGCAGTTTCGCCAGGGAGGGTCAGCCCCAGCATTTT. This gives the protein CASSFAREGQPQHF.